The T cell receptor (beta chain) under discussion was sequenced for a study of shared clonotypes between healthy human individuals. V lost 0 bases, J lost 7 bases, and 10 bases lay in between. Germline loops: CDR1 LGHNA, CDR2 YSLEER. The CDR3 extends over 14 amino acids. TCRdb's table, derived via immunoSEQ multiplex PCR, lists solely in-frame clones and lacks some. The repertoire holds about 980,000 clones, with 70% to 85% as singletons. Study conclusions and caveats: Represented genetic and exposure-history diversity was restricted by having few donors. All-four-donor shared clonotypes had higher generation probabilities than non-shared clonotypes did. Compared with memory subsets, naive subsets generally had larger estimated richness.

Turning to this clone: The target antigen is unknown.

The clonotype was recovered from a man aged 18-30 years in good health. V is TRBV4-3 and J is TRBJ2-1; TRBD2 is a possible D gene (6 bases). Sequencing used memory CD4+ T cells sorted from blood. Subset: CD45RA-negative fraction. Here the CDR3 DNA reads TGCGCCAGCAGCCAAGATGTGACTAGTAATGAGCAGTTCTTC. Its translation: CASSQDVTSNEQFF.